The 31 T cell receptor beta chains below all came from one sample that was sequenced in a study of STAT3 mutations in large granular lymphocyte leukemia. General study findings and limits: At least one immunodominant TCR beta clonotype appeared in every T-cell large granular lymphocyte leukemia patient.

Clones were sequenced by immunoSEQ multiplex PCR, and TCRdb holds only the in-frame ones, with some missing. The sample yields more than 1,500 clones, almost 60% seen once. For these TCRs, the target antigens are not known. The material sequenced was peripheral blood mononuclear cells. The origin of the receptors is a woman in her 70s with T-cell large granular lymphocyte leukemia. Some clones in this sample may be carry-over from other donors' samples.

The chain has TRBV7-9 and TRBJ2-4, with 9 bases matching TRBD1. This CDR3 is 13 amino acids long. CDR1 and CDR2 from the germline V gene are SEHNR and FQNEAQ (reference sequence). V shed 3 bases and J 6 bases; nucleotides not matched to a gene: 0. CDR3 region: CASSLGQGNIQYF. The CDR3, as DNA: TGTGCCAGCAGCTTGGGACAGGGAAACATTCAGTACTTC.

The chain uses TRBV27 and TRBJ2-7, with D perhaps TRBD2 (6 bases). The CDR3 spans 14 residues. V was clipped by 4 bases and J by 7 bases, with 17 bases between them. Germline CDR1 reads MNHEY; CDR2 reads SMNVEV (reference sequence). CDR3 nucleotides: TGTGCCAGCAGTTCCGGGACTGCCGCTGGGGAGCAGTACTTC. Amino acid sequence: CASSSGTAAGEQYF.

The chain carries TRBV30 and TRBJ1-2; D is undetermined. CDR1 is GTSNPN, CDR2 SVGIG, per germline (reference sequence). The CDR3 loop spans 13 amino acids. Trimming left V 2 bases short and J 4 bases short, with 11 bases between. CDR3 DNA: TGTGCCTGGAGTAGAAGGGAGGGCTATGGCTACACCTTC. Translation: CAWSRREGYGYTF.

Here the CDR3 DNA reads TGTGCCAGTAGTATGCGGGTCGAAAAACTGTTTTTT. Translation gives CASSMRVEKLFF. The genes are TRBV19 and TRBJ1-4; D gene ambiguous. The CDR3 sequence is 12 residues long. The germline CDR1 and CDR2 sequences are LNHDA and SQIVND (reference sequence). Trimming left V 3 bases short and J 8 bases short, with 7 bases between.

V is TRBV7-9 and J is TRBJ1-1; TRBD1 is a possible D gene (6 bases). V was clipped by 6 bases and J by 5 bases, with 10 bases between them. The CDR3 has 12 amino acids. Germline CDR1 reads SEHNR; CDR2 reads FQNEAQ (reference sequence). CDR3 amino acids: CASRRQVTEAFF. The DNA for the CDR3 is TGTGCCAGCAGGAGACAGGTTACTGAAGCTTTCTTT.

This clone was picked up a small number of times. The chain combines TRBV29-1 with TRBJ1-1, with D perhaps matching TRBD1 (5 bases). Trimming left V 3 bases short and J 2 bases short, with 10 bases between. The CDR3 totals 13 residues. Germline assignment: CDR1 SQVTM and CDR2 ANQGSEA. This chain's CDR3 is CSVDARVNTEAFF. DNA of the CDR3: TGCAGCGTTGATGCCAGGGTTAACACTGAAGCTTTCTTT.

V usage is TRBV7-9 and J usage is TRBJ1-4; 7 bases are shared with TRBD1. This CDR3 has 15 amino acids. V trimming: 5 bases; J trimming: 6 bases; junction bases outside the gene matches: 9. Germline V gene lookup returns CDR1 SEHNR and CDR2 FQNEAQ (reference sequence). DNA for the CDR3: TGTGCCAGCAGCCCGACCGGGACAGCTTATGAAAAACTGTTTTTT. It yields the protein CASSPTGTAYEKLFF. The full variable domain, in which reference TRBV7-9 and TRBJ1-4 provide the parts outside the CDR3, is DTGVSQNPRHKITKRGQNVTFRCDPISEHNRLYWYRQTLGQGPEFLTYFQNEAQLEKSRLLSDRFSAERPKGSFSTLEIQRTEQGDSAMYLCASSPTGTAYEKLFFGSGTQLSVL.

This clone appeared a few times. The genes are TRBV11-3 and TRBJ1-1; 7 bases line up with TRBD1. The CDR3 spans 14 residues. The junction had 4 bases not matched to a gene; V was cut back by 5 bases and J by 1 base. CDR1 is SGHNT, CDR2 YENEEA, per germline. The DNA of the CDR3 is TGTGCCAGCAGCGCTCGACAGGGGAACACTGAAGCTTTCTTT. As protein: CASSARQGNTEAFF.

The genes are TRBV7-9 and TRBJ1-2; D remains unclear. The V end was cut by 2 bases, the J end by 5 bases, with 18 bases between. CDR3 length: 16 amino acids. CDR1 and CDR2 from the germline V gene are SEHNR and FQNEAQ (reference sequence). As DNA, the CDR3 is TGTGCCAGCAGCTTATATTCGACGCCGGGTACTTATGGCTACACCTTC. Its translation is CASSLYSTPGTYGYTF.

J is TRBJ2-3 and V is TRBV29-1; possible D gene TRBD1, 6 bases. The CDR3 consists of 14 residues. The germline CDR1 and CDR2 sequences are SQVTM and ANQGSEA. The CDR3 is CGLTAVPGADTQYF. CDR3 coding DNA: TGCGGCCTTACAGCGGTCCCAGGGGCAGATACGCAGTATTTT.

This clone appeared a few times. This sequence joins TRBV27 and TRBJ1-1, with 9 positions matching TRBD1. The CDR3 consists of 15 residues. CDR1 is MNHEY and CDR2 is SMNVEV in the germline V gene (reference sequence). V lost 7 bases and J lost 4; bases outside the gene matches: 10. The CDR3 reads CASTGQGSGGTEAFF. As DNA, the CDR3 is TGTGCCAGCACTGGACAGGGGAGCGGAGGCACTGAAGCTTTCTTT.

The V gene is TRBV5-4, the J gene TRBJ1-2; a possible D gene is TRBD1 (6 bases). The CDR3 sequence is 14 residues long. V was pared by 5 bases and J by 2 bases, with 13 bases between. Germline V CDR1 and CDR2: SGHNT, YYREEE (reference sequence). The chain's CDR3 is CASSPPTGNYGYTF. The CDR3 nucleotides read TGTGCCAGCAGTCCACCGACAGGAAACTATGGCTACACCTTC.

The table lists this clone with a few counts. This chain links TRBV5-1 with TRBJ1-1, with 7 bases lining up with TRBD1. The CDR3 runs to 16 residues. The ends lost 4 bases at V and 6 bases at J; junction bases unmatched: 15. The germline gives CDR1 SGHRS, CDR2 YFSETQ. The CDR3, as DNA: TGCGCCAGCAGCCCAGGAACGGGGCAGGGGGGTTCTGAAGCTTTCTTT. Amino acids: CASSPGTGQGGSEAFF.

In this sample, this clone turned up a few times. CDR3 sequence (DNA): TGTGCCAGCAGTTACGGGGACAGGGCAGAGGGCTACACCTTC. It yields the protein CASSYGDRAEGYTF. V gene TRBV6-5 combines with J gene TRBJ1-2; the match to TRBD1 covers 9 bases. After removal of 2 bases from V and 8 bases from J, the junction contained 6 bases not matched to a gene. The CDR3 contains 14 residues. Germline CDR1 MNHEY, CDR2 SVGAGI.

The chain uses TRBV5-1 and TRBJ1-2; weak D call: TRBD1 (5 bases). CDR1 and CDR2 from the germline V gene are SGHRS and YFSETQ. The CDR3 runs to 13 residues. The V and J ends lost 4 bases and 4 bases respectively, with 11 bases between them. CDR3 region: CASSQGVGYGYTF. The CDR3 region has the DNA TGCGCCAGCAGCCAGGGAGTCGGCTATGGCTACACCTTC.

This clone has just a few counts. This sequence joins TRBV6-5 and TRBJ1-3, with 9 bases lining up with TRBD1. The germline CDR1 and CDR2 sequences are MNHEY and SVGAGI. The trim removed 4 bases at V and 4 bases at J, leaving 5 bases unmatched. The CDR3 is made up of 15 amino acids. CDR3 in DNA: TGTGCCAGCAGTTCCCGGGACAGGGTCGGAAACACCATATATTTT. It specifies CASSSRDRVGNTIYF.

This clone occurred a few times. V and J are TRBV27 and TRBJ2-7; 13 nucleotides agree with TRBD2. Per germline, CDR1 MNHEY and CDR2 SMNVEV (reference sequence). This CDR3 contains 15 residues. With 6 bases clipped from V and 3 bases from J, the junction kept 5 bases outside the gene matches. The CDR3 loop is CASRSGLAGLYEQYF. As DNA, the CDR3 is TGTGCCAGCAGGTCGGGACTAGCGGGGCTCTACGAGCAGTACTTC.

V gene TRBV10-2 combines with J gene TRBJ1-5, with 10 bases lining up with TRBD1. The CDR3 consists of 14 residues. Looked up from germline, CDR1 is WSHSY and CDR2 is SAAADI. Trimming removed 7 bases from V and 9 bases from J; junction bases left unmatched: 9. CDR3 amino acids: CASISGQGVGPQHF. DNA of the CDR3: TGCGCCAGCATTAGTGGACAGGGGGTAGGGCCCCAGCATTTT.

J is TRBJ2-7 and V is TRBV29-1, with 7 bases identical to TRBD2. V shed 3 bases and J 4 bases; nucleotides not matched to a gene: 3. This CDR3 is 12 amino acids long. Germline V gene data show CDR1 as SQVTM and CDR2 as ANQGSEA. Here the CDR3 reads CSVEGGGYEQYF. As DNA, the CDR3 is TGCAGCGTTGAGGGGGGAGGGTACGAGCAGTACTTC.

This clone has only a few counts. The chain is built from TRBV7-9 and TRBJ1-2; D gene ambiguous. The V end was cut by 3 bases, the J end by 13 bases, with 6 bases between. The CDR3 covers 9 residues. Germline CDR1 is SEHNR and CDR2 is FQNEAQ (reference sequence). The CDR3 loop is CASSLQATF. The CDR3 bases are TGTGCCAGCAGCTTGCAGGCCACCTTC.

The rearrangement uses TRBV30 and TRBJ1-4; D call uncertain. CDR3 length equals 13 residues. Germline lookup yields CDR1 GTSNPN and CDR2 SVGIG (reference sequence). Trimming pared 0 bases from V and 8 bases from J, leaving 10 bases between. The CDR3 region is CAWSVKAREKLFF. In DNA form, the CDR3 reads TGTGCCTGGAGTGTAAAGGCGCGCGAAAAACTGTTTTTT.

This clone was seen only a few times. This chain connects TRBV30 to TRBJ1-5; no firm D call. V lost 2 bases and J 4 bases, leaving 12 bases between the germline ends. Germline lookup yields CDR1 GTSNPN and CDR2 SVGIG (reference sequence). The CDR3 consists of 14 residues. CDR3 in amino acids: CAWSPATTNQPQHF. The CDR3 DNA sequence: TGTGCCTGGAGTCCCGCGACTACAAATCAGCCCCAGCATTTT.

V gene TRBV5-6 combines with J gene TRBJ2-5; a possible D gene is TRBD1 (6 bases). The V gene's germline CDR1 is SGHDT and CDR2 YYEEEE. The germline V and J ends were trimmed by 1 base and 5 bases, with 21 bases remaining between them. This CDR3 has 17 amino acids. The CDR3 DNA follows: TGTGCCAGCAGCTTGCGGGGATTTGGGGGCGGACCGGAGACCCAGTACTTC. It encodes CASSLRGFGGGPETQYF.

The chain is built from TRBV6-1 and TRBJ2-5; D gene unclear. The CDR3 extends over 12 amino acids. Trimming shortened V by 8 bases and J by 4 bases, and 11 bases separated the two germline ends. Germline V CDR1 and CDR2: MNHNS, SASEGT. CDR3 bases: TGTGCCAGCGGTAGGTTACGAGAGACCCAGTACTTC. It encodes CASGRLRETQYF.

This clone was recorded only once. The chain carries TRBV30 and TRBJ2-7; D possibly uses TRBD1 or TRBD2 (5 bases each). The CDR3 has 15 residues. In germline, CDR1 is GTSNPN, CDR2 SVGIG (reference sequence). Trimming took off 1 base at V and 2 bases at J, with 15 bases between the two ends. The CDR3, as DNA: TGTGCCTGGAGTGGGGGGATCTCGATCCCCTACGAGCAGTACTTC. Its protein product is CAWSGGISIPYEQYF.

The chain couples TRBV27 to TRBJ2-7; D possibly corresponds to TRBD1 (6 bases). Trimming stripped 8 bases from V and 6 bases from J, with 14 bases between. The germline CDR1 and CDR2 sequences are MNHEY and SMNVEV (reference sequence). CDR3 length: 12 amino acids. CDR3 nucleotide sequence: TGTGCCAGCCGGACCCAGGGGTTCGAGCAGTACTTC. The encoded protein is CASRTQGFEQYF.

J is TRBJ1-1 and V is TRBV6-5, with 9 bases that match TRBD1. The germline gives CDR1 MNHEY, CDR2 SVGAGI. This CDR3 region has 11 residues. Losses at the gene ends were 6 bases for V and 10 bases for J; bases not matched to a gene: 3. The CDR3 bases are TGTGCCAGCAGGGGACAGGGCGGAGCTTTCTTT. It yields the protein CASRGQGGAFF.

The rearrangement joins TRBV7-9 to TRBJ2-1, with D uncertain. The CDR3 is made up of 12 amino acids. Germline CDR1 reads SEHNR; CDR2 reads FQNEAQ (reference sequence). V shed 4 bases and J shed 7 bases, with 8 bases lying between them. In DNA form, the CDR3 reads TGTGCCAGCAGCTCGGACGGGAATGAGCAGTTCTTC. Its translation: CASSSDGNEQFF.

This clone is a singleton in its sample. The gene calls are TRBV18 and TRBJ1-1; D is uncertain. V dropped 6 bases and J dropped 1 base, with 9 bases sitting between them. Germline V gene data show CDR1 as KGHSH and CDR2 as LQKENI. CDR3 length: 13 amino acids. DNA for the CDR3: TGTGCCAGCTCCATCGGGGAGAACACTGAAGCTTTCTTT. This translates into CASSIGENTEAFF.

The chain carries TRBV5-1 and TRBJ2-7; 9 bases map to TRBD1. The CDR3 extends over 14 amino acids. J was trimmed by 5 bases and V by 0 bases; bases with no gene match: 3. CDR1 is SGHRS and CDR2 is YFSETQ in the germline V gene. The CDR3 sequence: CASSLVQGANEQYF. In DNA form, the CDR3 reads TGCGCCAGCAGCTTGGTACAGGGGGCCAACGAGCAGTACTTC.

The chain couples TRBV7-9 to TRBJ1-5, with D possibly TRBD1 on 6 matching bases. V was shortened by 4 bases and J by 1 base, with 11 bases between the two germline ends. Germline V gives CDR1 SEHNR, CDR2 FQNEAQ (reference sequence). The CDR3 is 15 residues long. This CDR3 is CASSYGGASNQPQHF. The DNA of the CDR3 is TGTGCCAGCAGCTATGGGGGGGCGAGCAATCAGCCCCAGCATTTT.